The 13 T cell receptor beta chains in this list originate from one sample, sequenced in a study of T cell responses to AZD1222 COVID-19 vaccine. Assay: immunoSEQ multiplex PCR; the TCRdb copy retains only in-frame clones and omits some. The profile shows 65,000 to 85,000 clones, roughly 84% of them singletons. The sample in question was peripheral blood, obtained on day 0 of AZD1222 vaccination. Receptors were obtained from an adult in good health.

The chain links TRBV5-8 to TRBJ2-2; D uncertain. CDR3 length: 16 amino acids. V dropped 4 bases and J dropped 1 base, with 14 bases sitting between them. Germline CDR1 is SGHTS and CDR2 is YDEGEE. The CDR3 region is CASSPGINGNTGELFF. CDR3 DNA: TGTGCCAGCAGCCCGGGCATTAATGGGAACACCGGGGAGCTGTTTTTT.

This clone is a singleton in its sample. The rearrangement links TRBV30 to TRBJ2-2, with unresolved D. This CDR3 comprises 12 residues. Germline CDR1 reads GTSNPN; CDR2 reads SVGIG (reference sequence). V was shortened by 0 bases and J by 4 bases, with 3 bases between the two germline ends. This CDR3 reads CAWSVFTGELFF. DNA of the CDR3: TGTGCCTGGAGTGTATTCACCGGGGAGCTGTTTTTT.

The CDR3 DNA reads TGTGCCAGCAGCTTCCTGGGATGGACAGGGACCATGAACACTGAAGCTTTCTTT. This translates into CASSFLGWTGTMNTEAFF. The V gene is TRBV7-2, the J gene TRBJ1-1; 8 bases line up with TRBD1. With V trimmed by 3 bases and J by 0 bases, 12 bases remained unmatched. CDR1 and CDR2 (germline): SGHTA, FQGNSA. This CDR3 has 18 residues.

The CDR3 protein is CASKYVGTDTQYF. DNA for the CDR3: TGTGCCAGTAAATATGTGGGCACAGATACGCAGTATTTT. The V and J genes are TRBV19 and TRBJ2-3; no reliable D call. CDR3 length: 13 amino acids. The germline V gene encodes CDR1 LNHDA and CDR2 SQIVND (reference sequence). Trimming removed 7 bases from V and 1 base from J, with 9 bases in between. Complete variable domain (other parts from reference TRBV19 and TRBJ2-3): DGGITQSPKYLFRKEGQNVTLSCEQNLNHDAMYWYRQDPGQGLRLIYYSQIVNDFQKGDIAEGYSVSREKKESFPLTVTSAQKNPTAFYLCASKYVGTDTQYFGPGTRLTVL.

This clone has just a few counts. The rearrangement uses TRBV16 and TRBJ1-1; a possible D gene is TRBD1 (6 bases). Germline CDR1 is KGHSY and CDR2 is FQNENV. Trimming took 4 bases from V and 8 from J, leaving 20 bases between them. The CDR3 totals 15 residues. Here the CDR3 reads CASSPYELQGQEAFF. The CDR3 region has the DNA TGTGCCAGCAGCCCATACGAATTACAGGGTCAGGAAGCTTTCTTT.

This clone has only one observation. This chain uses TRBV2 with TRBJ2-2, with a weak D call TRBD1 (6 bases). This CDR3 is 13 amino acids long. From germline, CDR1 is SNHLY and CDR2 FYNNEI. The ends were cut back, 7 bases at V and 5 bases at J, with 11 bases in the middle. CDR3 in amino acids: CASIPQGTGELFF. As DNA, the CDR3 is TGTGCCAGCATTCCCCAGGGGACCGGGGAGCTGTTTTTT.

V and J are TRBV7-2 and TRBJ1-5; D is unclear. CDR1 and CDR2 (germline): SGHTA, FQGNSA. Trimming stripped 3 bases from V and 0 bases from J, with 6 bases between. The CDR3 is made up of 14 amino acids. CDR3 amino acids: CASSFFDSNQPQHF. CDR3 DNA sequence: TGTGCCAGCAGCTTCTTCGATAGCAATCAGCCCCAGCATTTT. Together with reference TRBV7-2 and TRBJ1-5, the CDR3 gives the full variable domain: GAGVSQSPSNKVTEKGKDVELRCDPISGHTALYWYRQSLGQGLEFLIYFQGNSAPDKSGLPSDRFSAERTGGSVSTLTIQRTQQEDSAVYLCASSFFDSNQPQHFGDGTRLSIL.

The chain couples TRBV28 to TRBJ1-5; D is uncertain. The CDR3 totals 12 residues. V lost 5 bases and J 6 bases, leaving 8 bases between the germline ends. Germline lookup yields CDR1 MDHEN and CDR2 SYDVKM. CDR3 in amino acids: CASSPRGQPQHF. In DNA form, the CDR3 reads TGTGCCAGCAGTCCTCGTGGTCAGCCCCAGCATTTT.

This rearrangement joins TRBV6-5 to TRBJ2-1, with 10 bases fitting TRBD1. J lost 4 bases, V lost 0 bases, and 0 bases had no gene match. Looked up from germline, CDR1 is MNHEY and CDR2 is SVGAGI. This CDR3 contains 15 residues. CDR3 DNA sequence: TGTGCCAGCAGTTACTCGGGACAGGGGTACAATGAGCAGTTCTTC. It is translated as CASSYSGQGYNEQFF.

In this sample, this clone turned up once. The chain recombines TRBV20-1 with TRBJ1-1, with TRBD1 as a possible D gene (5 bases). The CDR3 runs 11 residues. Germline CDR1 is DFQATT and CDR2 is SNEGSKA (reference sequence). V lost 6 bases and J lost 7, with 12 bases in between. The CDR3 nucleotides are TGCAGTGCGCCTCTCGGGGGTGAAGCTTTCTTT. It encodes CSAPLGGEAFF.

This chain uses TRBV6-5 with TRBJ1-4; D is ambiguous. The CDR3 is 14 amino acids. Trimming stripped 5 bases from V and 7 bases from J, with 14 bases between. Germline-derived CDR1 and CDR2 are MNHEY and SVGAGI. The DNA of the CDR3 is TGTGCCAGCAGTCCCGGGGTACGGGGTGAAAAACTGTTTTTT. As protein: CASSPGVRGEKLFF.

J is TRBJ1-2 and V is TRBV29-1, with 7 bases that match TRBD1. Trimming removed 4 bases from V and 8 bases from J; junction bases left unmatched: 10. The CDR3 length is 13 residues. CDR1 and CDR2 from the germline V gene are SQVTM and ANQGSEA. DNA of the CDR3: TGCAGCGTTGGGGAGAGACAGGGCCAAGGCTACACCTTC. This codes for CSVGERQGQGYTF.

This chain joins TRBV5-1 and TRBJ1-1; a weak D match, TRBD1 (5 bases). Germline CDR1 and CDR2: SGHRS and YFSETQ. The CDR3 is 14 residues long. The V gene lost 4 bases and the J gene lost 3 bases, with 13 bases spanning the gap. The CDR3 DNA reads TGCGCCAGCAGCATGAGGGGAGGGGACACTGAAGCTTTCTTT. Its protein is CASSMRGGDTEAFF.